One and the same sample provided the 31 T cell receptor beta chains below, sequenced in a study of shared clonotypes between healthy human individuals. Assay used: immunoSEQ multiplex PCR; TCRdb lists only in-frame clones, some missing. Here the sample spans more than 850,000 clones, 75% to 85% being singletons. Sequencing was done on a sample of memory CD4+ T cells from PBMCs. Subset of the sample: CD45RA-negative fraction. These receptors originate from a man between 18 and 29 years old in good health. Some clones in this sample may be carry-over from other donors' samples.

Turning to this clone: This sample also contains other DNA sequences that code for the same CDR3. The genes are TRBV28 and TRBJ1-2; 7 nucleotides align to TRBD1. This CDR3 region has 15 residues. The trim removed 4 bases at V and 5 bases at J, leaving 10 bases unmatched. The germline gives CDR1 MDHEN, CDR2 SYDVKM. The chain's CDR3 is CASSSTGAGGYGYTF. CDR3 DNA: TGTGCCAGCAGTTCCACAGGGGCCGGTGGGTATGGCTACACCTTC.

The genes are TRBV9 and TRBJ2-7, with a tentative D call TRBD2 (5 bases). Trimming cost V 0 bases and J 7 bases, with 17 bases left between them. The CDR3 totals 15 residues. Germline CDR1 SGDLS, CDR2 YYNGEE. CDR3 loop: CASSVGSHPPGEQYF. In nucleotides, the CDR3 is TGTGCCAGCAGCGTAGGATCGCACCCGCCGGGGGAGCAGTACTTC.

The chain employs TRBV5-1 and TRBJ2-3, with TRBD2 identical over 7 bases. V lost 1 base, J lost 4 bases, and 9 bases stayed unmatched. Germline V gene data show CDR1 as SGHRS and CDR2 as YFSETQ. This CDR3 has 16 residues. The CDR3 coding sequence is TGCGCCAGCAGCTTGTCGGCGGGAGTTCATTCAGATACGCAGTATTTT. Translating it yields CASSLSAGVHSDTQYF.

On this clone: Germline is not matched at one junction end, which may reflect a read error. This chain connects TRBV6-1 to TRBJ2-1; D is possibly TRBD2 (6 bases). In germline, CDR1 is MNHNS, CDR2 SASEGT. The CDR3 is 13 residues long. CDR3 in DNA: TGTGCCAGCAGGGAAGCCGGAGGGAATGAGCAGTTCTTC. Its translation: CASREAGGNEQFF.

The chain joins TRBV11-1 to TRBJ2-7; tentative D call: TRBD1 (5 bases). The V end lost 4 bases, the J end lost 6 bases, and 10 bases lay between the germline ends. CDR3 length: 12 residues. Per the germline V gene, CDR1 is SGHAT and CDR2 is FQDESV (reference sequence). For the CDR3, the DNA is TGTGCCAGCAGCTCCGACAGAGCCGAGCAGTACTTC. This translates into CASSSDRAEQYF.

CDR3 in amino acids: CASSFDPIRGSGELFF. The CDR3 DNA follows: TGTGCCAGCAGTTTCGATCCCATCAGGGGGTCCGGGGAGCTGTTTTTT. The gene calls are TRBV27 and TRBJ2-2; 7 nucleotides agree with TRBD1. The V and J ends lost 3 bases and 6 bases, in that order; junction bases with no gene match: 10. Germline CDR1 reads MNHEY; CDR2 reads SMNVEV (reference sequence). The CDR3 contains 16 residues.

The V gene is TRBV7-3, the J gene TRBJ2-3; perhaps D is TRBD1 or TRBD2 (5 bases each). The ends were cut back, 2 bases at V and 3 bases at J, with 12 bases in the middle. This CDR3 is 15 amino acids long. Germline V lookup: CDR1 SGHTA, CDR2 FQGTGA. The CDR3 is CASSLLVGETDTQYF. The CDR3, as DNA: TGTGCCAGCAGCTTATTGGTAGGGGAGACAGATACGCAGTATTTT.

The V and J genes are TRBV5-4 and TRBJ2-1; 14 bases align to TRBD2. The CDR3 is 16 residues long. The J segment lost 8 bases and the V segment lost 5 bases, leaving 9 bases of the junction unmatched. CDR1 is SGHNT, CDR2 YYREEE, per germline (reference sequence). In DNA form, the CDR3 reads TGTGCCAGCAGTAGACTAGCGGGAGGGCCTGAGGATGAGCAGTTCTTC. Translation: CASSRLAGGPEDEQFF.

CDR3 in DNA: TGTGCCAGTAGTATGGGCGGGAGGGCCCCCTACGAGCAGTACTTC. Protein: CASSMGGRAPYEQYF. The chain recombines TRBV19 with TRBJ2-7, with TRBD2 matching 9 bases. V gave up 3 bases and J gave up 2 bases; unmatched junction bases: 5. Per the germline V gene, CDR1 is LNHDA and CDR2 is SQIVND (reference sequence). CDR3 size: 15 residues.

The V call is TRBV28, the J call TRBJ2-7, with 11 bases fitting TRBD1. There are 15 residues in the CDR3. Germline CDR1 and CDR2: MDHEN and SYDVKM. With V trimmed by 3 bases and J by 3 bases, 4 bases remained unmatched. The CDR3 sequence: CASSFTGTGGYEQYF. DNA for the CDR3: TGTGCCAGCAGTTTCACCGGGACAGGGGGCTACGAGCAGTACTTC.

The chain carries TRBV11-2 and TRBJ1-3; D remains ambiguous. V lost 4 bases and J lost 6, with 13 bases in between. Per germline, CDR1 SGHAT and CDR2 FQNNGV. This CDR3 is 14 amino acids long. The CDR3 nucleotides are TGTGCCAGCAGCTCCTCAGGATACGCAAACACCATATATTTT. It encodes CASSSSGYANTIYF.

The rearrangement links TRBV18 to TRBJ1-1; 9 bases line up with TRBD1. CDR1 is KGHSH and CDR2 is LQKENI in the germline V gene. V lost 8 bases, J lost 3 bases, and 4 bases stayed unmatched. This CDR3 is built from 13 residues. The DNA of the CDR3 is TGTGCCAGCCGACAGGGGGTCGACACTGAAGCTTTCTTT. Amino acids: CASRQGVDTEAFF.

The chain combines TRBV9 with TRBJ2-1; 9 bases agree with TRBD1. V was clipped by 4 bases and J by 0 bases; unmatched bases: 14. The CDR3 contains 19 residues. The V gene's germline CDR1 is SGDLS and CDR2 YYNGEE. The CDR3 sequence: CASSPPRDRVYSSYNEQFF. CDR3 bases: TGTGCCAGCAGCCCCCCCCGGGACAGGGTCTATAGCTCCTACAATGAGCAGTTCTTC.

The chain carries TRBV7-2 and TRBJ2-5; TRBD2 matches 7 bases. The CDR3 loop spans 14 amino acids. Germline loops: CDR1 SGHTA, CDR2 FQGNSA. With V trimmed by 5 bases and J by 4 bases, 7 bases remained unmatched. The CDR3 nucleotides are TGTGCCAGCAGCCCCGCGGGAGCCCGAGAGACCCAGTACTTC. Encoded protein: CASSPAGARETQYF.

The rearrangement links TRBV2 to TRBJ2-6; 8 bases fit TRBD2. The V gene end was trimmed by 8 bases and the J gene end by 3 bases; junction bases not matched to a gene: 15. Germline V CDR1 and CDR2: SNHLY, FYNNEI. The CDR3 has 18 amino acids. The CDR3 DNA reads TGTGCCAGCCGGGGGGGCCTACGGACAGCGTATGGGGCCAACGTCCTGACTTTC. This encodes CASRGGLRTAYGANVLTF.

Here the CDR3 reads CASSSGLGSVYGYTF. The DNA for the CDR3 is TGTGCCAGCAGCTCCGGGCTGGGGTCTGTCTATGGCTACACCTTC. The chain carries TRBV6-5 and TRBJ1-2; no clear D gene. The V gene lost 6 bases and the J gene lost 4 bases, with 18 bases spanning the gap. The CDR3 has 15 residues. The germline V gene has CDR1 MNHEY and CDR2 SVGAGI.

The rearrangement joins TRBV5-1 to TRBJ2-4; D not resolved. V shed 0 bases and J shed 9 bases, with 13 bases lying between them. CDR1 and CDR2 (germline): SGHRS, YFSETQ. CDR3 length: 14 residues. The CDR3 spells CASSLGAGGGIQYF. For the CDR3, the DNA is TGCGCCAGCAGCTTGGGAGCAGGCGGCGGCATTCAGTACTTC. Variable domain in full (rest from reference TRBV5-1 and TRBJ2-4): KAGVTQTPRYLIKTRGQQVTLSCSPISGHRSVSWYQQTPGQGLQFLFEYFSETQRNKGNFPGRFSGRQFSNSRSEMNVSTLELGDSALYLCASSLGAGGGIQYFGAGTRLSVL.

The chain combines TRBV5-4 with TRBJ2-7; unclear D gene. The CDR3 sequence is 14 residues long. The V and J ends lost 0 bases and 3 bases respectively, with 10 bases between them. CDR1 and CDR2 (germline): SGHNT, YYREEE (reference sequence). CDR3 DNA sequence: TGTGCCAGCAGCTTGGATTCTTTTGTCTACGAGCAGTACTTC. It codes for CASSLDSFVYEQYF.

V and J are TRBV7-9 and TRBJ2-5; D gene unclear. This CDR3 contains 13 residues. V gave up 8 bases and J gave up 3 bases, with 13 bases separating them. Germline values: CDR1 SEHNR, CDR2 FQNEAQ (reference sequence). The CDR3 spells CASGLVAEETQYF. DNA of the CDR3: TGTGCCAGCGGCCTTGTGGCGGAAGAGACCCAGTACTTC.

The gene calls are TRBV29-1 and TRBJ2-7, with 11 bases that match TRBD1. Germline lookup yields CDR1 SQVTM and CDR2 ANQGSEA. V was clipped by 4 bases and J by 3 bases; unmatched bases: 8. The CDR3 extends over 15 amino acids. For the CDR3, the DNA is TGCAGCGTTGCCGGTCGGACAGGGGGCCTCTACGAGCAGTACTTC. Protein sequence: CSVAGRTGGLYEQYF.

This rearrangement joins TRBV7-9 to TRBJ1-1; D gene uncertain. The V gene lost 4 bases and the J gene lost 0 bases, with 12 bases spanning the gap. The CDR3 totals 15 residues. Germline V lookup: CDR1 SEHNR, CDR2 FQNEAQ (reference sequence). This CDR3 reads CASSYVSGVNTEAFF. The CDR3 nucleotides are TGTGCCAGCAGCTACGTTTCCGGGGTGAACACTGAAGCTTTCTTT.

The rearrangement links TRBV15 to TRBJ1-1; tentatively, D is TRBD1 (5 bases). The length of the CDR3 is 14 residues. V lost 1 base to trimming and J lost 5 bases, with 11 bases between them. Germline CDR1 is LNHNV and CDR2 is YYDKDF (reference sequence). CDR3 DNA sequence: TGTGCCACCAGCAGAGGTCCAGGGAGTACTGAAGCTTTCTTT. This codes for CATSRGPGSTEAFF.

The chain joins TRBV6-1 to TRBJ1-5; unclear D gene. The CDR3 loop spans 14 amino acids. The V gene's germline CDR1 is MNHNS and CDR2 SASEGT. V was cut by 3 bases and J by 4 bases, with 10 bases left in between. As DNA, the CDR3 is TGTGCCAGCAGTGAGTTCACAGCAAATCAGCCCCAGCATTTT. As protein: CASSEFTANQPQHF.

Written as DNA, the CDR3 is TGTGCCAGCAGTCCCCAGGGCGGGACATACGAAAAACTGTTTTTT. It is translated as CASSPQGGTYEKLFF. The gene calls are TRBV28 and TRBJ1-4, with D possibly being TRBD1 (6 bases). Germline CDR1 MDHEN, CDR2 SYDVKM. V lost 5 bases and J lost 8, with 18 bases in between. This CDR3 has 15 amino acids.

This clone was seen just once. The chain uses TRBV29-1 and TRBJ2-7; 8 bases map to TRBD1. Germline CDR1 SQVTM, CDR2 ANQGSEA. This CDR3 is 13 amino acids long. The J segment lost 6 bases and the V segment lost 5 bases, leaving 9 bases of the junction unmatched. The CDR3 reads CSVYPSGGLEQYF. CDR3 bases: TGCAGCGTTTACCCCTCAGGGGGCCTCGAGCAGTACTTC.

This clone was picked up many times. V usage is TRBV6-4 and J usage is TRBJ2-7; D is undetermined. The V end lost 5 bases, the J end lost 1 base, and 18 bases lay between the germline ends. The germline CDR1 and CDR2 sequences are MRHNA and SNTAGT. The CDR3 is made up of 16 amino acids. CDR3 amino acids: CASSHQPPAGSYEQYF. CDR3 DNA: TGTGCCAGCAGTCACCAGCCTCCGGCCGGATCCTACGAGCAGTACTTC.

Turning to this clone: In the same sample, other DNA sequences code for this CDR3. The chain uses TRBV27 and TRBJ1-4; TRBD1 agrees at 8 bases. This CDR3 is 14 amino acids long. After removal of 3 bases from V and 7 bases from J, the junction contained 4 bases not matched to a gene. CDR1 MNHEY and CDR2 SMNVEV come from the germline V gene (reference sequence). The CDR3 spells CASSFQGAGEKLFF. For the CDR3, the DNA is TGTGCCAGCAGTTTCCAGGGGGCGGGTGAAAAACTGTTTTTT.

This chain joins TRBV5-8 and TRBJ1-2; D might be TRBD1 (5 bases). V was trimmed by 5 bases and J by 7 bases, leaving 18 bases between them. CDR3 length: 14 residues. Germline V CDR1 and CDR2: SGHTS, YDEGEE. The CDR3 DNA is TGTGCCAGCAGTAGGACCCTCGGGGCAGGTGGCTACACCTTC. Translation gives CASSRTLGAGGYTF.

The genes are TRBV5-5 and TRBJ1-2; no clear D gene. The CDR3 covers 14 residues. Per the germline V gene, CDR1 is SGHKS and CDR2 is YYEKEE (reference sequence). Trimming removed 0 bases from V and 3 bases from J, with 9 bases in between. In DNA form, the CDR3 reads TGTGCCAGCAGCTTGGCCTACCGAGACTATGGCTACACCTTC. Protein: CASSLAYRDYGYTF. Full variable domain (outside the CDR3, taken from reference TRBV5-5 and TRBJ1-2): DAGVTQSPTHLIKTRGQQVTLRCSPISGHKSVSWYQQVLGQGPQFIFQYYEKEERGRGNFPDRFSARQFPNYSSELNVNALLLGDSALYLCASSLAYRDYGYTFGSGTRLTVV.

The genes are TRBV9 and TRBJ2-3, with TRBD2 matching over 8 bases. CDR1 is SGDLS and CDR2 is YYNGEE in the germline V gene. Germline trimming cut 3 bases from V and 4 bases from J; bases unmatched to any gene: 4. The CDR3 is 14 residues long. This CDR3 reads CASSAGLGADTQYF. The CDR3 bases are TGTGCCAGCAGCGCGGGACTAGGGGCAGATACGCAGTATTTT.

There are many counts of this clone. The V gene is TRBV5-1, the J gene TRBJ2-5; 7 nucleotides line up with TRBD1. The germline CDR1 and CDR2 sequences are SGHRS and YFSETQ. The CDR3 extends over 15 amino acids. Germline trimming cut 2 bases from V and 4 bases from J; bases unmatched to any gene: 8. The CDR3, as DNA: TGCGCCAGCAGCTTAGGGGGCCCGGTGGGAGAGACCCAGTACTTC. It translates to CASSLGGPVGETQYF.